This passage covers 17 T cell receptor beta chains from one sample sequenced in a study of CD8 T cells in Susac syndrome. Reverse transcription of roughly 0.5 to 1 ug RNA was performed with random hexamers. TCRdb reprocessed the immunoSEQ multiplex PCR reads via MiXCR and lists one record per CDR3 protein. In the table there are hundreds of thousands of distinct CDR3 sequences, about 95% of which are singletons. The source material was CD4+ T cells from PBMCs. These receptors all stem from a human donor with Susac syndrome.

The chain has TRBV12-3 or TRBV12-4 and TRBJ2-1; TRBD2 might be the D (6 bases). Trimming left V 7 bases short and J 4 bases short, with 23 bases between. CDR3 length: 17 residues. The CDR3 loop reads CASTPGAPWLAYNEQFF. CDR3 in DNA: TGTGCCAGCACTCCGGGAGCCCCGTGGCTAGCATACAATGAGCAGTTCTTC.

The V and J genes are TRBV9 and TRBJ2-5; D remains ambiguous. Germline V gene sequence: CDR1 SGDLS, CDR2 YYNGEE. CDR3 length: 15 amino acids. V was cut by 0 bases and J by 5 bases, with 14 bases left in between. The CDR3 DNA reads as TGTGCCAGCAGCGTAGAGGCAGGTTGGAGTGAGACCCAGTACTTC. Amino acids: CASSVEAGWSETQYF. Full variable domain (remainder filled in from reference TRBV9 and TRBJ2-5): DSGVTQTPKHLITATGQRVTLRCSPRSGDLSVYWYQQSLDQGLQFLIQYYNGEERAKGNILERFSAQQFPDLHSELNLSSLELGDSALYFCASSVEAGWSETQYFGPGTRLLVL.

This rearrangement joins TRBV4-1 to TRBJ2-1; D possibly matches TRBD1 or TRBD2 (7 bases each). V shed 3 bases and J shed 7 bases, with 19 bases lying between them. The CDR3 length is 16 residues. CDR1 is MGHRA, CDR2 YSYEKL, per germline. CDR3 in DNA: TGCGCCAGCAGCCACAGGGGGGGGGCTAGCAGAAATGAGCAGTTCTTC. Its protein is CASSHRGGASRNEQFF.

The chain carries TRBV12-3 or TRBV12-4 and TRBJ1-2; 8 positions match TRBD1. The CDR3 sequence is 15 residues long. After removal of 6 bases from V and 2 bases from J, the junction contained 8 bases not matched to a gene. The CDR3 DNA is TGTGCCAGCAGGTTGACGGGACAGGAGAACTATGGCTACACCTTC. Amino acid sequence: CASRLTGQENYGYTF.

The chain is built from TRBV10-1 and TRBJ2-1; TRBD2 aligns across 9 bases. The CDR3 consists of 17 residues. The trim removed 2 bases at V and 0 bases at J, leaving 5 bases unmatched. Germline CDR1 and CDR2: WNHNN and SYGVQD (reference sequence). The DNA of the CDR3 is TGCGCCAGCAGTGAGCCTCGTAGCGGGAGCTCCTACAATGAGCAGTTCTTC. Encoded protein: CASSEPRSGSSYNEQFF.

For the CDR3, the DNA is TGTGCCTGGACCAAGGACCATACCTCCTACGAGCAGTACTTC. This codes for CAWTKDHTSYEQYF. V gene TRBV30 combines with J gene TRBJ2-7; D ambiguous. V lost 4 bases and J lost 0, with 13 bases in between. There are 14 residues in the CDR3. Germline V gene sequence: CDR1 GTSNPN, CDR2 SVGIG (reference sequence).

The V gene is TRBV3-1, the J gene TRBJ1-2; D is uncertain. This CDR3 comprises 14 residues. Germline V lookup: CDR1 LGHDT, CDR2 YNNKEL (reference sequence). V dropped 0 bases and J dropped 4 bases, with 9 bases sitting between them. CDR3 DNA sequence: TGTGCCAGCAGCCAAGAAGGCGGCCCCTATGGCTACACCTTC. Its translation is CASSQEGGPYGYTF.

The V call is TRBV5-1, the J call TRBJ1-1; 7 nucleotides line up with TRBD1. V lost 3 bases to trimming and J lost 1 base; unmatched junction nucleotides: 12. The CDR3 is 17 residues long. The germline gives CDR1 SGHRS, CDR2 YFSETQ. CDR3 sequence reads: CASSSSLQGRKNTEAFF. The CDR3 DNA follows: TGCGCCAGCAGCTCCTCCTTACAGGGGAGGAAGAACACTGAAGCTTTCTTT.

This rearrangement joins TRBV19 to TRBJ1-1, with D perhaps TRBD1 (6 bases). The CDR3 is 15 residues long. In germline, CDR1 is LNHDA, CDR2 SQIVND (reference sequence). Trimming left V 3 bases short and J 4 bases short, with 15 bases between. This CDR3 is CASSMPTGSGTEAFF. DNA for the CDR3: TGTGCCAGTAGTATGCCCACAGGGTCGGGCACTGAAGCTTTCTTT. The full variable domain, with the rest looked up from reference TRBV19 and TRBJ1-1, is DGGITQSPKYLFRKEGQNVTLSCEQNLNHDAMYWYRQDPGQGLRLIYYSQIVNDFQKGDIAEGYSVSREKKESFPLTVTSAQKNPTAFYLCASSMPTGSGTEAFFGQGTRLTVV.

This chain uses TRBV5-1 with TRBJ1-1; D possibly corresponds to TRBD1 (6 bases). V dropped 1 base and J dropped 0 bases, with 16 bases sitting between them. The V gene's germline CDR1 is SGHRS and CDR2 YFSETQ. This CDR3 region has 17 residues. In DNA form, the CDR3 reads TGCGCCAGCAGCTTGTCCCCACAGGGCTCCATGAACACTGAAGCTTTCTTT. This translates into CASSLSPQGSMNTEAFF.

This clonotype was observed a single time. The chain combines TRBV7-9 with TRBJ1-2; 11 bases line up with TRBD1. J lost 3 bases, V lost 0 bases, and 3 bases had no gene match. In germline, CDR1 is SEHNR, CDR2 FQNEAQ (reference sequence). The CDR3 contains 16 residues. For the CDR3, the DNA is TGTGCCAGCAGCTTAGCAGGACAGGGGGCGGACTATGGCTACACCTTC. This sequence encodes CASSLAGQGADYGYTF.

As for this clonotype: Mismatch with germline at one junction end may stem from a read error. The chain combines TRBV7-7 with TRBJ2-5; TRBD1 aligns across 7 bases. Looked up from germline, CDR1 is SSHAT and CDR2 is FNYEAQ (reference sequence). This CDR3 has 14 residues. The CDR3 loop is CASSFGAGGETQYF. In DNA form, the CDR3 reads TGTGCTAGCAGCTTCGGAGCAGGGGGAGAGACCCAGTACTTC.

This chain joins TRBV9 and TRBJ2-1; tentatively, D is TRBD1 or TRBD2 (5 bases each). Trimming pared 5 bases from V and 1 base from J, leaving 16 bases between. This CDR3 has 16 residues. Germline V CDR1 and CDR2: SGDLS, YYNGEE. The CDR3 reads CASREGSGPSYNEQFF. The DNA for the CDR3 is TGTGCCAGCAGAGAGGGGTCGGGGCCGTCCTACAATGAGCAGTTCTTC. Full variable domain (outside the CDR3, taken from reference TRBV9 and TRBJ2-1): DSGVTQTPKHLITATGQRVTLRCSPRSGDLSVYWYQQSLDQGLQFLIQYYNGEERAKGNILERFSAQQFPDLHSELNLSSLELGDSALYFCASREGSGPSYNEQFFGPGTRLTVL.

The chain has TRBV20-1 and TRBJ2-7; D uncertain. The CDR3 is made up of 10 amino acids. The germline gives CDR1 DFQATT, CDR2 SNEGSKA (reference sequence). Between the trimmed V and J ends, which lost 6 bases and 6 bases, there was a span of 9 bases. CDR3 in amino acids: CSAPRAEQYF. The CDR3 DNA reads TGCAGTGCCCCTCGGGCCGAGCAGTACTTC.

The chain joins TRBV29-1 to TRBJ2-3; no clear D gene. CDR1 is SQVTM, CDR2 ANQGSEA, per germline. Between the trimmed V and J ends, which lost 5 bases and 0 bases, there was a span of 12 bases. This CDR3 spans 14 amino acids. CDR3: CSVTATVSTDTQYF. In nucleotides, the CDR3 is TGCAGCGTTACCGCCACAGTGAGCACAGATACGCAGTATTTT.

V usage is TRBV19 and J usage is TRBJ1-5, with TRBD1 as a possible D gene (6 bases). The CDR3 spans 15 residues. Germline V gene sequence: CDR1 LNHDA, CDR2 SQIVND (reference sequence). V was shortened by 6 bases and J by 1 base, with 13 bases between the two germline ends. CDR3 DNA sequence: TGTGCCAGTAGCGAGGACAGTGGGAGCAATCAGCCCCAGCATTTT. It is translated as CASSEDSGSNQPQHF. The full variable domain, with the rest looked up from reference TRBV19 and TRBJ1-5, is DGGITQSPKYLFRKEGQNVTLSCEQNLNHDAMYWYRQDPGQGLRLIYYSQIVNDFQKGDIAEGYSVSREKKESFPLTVTSAQKNPTAFYLCASSEDSGSNQPQHFGDGTRLSIL.

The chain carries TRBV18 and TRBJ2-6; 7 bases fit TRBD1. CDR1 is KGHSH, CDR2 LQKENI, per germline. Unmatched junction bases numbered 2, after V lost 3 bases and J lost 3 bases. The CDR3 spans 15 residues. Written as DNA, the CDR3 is TGTGCCAGCTCACCCGACAGGGTTGGGGCCAACGTCCTGACTTTC. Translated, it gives CASSPDRVGANVLTF.